Listed below are T cell receptor beta chains from one sample, sequenced in a study of cytomegalovirus exposure and HLA in healthy donors. The assay was immunoSEQ multiplex PCR, and TCRdb's table has in-frame clones only and misses some. The repertoire holds roughly 140,000 clones, with roughly 80% as singletons. The sample consisted of PBMCs. The receptor set was obtained from a man aged 30-40 years in good health and CMV-seropositive. Both conserved end residues are part of each CDR3. D genes are given only for firm matches. Clone size is not always given. Where it is, it says once, few, many or a class for expanded clones.

>TRBD1|TRBJ1-1|NA|TRBV29-1
CSVRGRNTEAFF
TGCAGCGTCAGGGGGAGGAACACTGAAGCTTTCTTT
>TRBD1|TRBJ2-3|NA|TRBV25-1
CASSAGQGRSDTQYF
TGTGCCAGCAGTGCCGGACAGGGTCGATCAGATACGCAGTATTTT
>NA|TRBJ2-7|NA|TRBV5-6
CASSLRGEQYF
TGTGCCAGCAGCCTGCGGGGCGAGCAGTACTTC
>TRBD2|TRBJ2-5|NA|TRBV5-6
CASSLRSGGRGETQYF
TGTGCCAGCAGCTTGAGAAGCGGGGGGAGAGGGGAGACCCAGTACTTC
>TRBD2|TRBJ2-1|NA|TRBV4-1
CASSHRLAGESYNEQFF
TGCGCCAGCAGCCACCGTCTAGCGGGGGAATCCTACAATGAGCAGTTCTTC
>NA|TRBJ2-2|once|TRBV5-1
CASSLAGMNTGELFF
TGCGCCAGCAGCTTGGCCGGGATGAACACCGGGGAGCTGTTTTTT
>NA|TRBJ2-3|few|TRBV4-3
CASSQVGGSTDTQYF
TGCGCCAGCAGCCAAGTCGGAGGAAGCACAGATACGCAGTATTTT
>TRBD1|TRBJ2-7|NA|TRBV14
CASSQEVQGLSYEQYF
TGTGCCAGCAGCCAAGAAGTACAGGGGTTGTCCTACGAGCAGTACTTC
>NA|TRBJ1-2|NA|TRBV6-5
CASSYSEGAGGYTF
TGTGCCAGCAGTTACTCGGAGGGCGCGGGCGGCTACACCTTC
>NA|TRBJ2-1|NA|TRBV18
CASSPGYGGEQFF
TGTGCCAGCTCACCTGGCTACGGAGGGGAGCAGTTCTTC
>TRBD1|TRBJ2-1|NA|TRBV7-6
CASSDTGDEQFF
TGTGCCAGCAGCGATACAGGGGATGAGCAGTTCTTC
>NA|TRBJ1-2|few|TRBV6-6
CASSYPQDYGYTF
TGTGCCAGCAGTTACCCCCAGGACTATGGCTACACCTTC
>NA|TRBJ2-3|NA|TRBV10-1
CASSERQEGTDTQYF
TGCGCCAGCAGTGAGAGGCAGGAGGGCACAGATACGCAGTATTTT
>NA|TRBJ1-3|NA|TRBV5-1
CASSLVEVADSGNTIYF
TGCGCCAGCAGCTTGGTGGAGGTCGCCGACTCTGGAAACACCATATATTTT
>NA|TRBJ1-2|NA|TRBV7-9
CASSSRENYGYTF
TGTGCCAGCAGCTCCCGGGAAAACTATGGCTACACCTTC
>TRBD1|TRBJ2-7|few|TRBV4-3
CASSQEGTGAYEQYF
TGCGCCAGCAGCCAAGAGGGGACAGGGGCCTACGAGCAGTACTTC
>TRBD1|TRBJ2-1|NA|TRBV10-1
CASRLDRGYNEQFF
TGCGCCAGCAGATTGGACAGGGGGTACAATGAGCAGTTCTTC
>TRBD2|TRBJ2-1|NA|TRBV13
CASSGTSGRYGGSEQFF
TGTGCCAGCAGCGGGACTAGCGGGAGGTACGGTGGGAGTGAGCAGTTCTTC
>NA|TRBJ2-2|NA|TRBV7-9
CSSSLGFFGGPRTGELFF
TGTTCCAGCAGCTTAGGTTTTTTCGGGGGGCCACGCACCGGGGAGCTGTTTTTT
>TRBD1|TRBJ2-1|NA|TRBV4-1
CASSQGQGPNHEQFF
TGCGCCAGCAGCCAAGGACAGGGTCCGAATCATGAGCAGTTCTTC
>NA|TRBJ1-4|once|TRBV4-1
CASSQGPRGKLFF
TGCGCCAGCAGCCAAGGGCCGAGAGGGAAACTGTTTTTT
>NA|TRBJ2-1|NA|TRBV11-2
CASSLPDEQFF
TGTGCCAGCAGCTTACCCGATGAGCAGTTCTTC
>TRBD1|TRBJ2-2|NA|TRBV27
CASSRPGQGNTGELFF
TGTGCCAGCAGTCGACCGGGACAGGGAAACACCGGGGAGCTGTTTTTT
>TRBD1|TRBJ2-3|few|TRBV7-2
CASSTRTGVTDTQYF
TGTGCCAGCAGCACCAGGACAGGAGTCACAGATACGCAGTATTTT
>TRBD1|TRBJ2-1|NA|TRBV28
CASSSGGTGVYNEQFF
TGTGCCAGCAGTTCAGGCGGGACAGGGGTGTACAATGAGCAGTTCTTC
>TRBD1|TRBJ1-1|NA|TRBV5-1
CASSWTGTANTEAFF
TGCGCCAGCAGCTGGACCGGGACAGCGAACACTGAAGCTTTCTTT
>NA|TRBJ1-2|NA|TRBV11-2
CASSSGSHLYGYTF
TGTGCCAGCAGCTCCGGGAGCCACCTCTATGGCTACACCTTC
>TRBD1|TRBJ1-2|NA|TRBV19
CASSTRTGGHGNYGYTF
TGTGCCAGTAGTACCCGGACAGGGGGCCATGGTAACTATGGCTACACCTTC
>NA|TRBJ1-2|NA|TRBV28
CASSPTIRGYTF
TGTGCCAGCAGCCCCACTATTAGGGGCTACACCTTC
>TRBD1|TRBJ1-5|NA|TRBV7-2
CASSQGAGQPQHF
TGTGCCAGCAGCCAGGGGGCTGGGCAGCCCCAGCATTTT
>NA|TRBJ2-3|NA|TRBV4-1
CASRRPGGTDTQYF
TGCGCCAGCAGGCGACCAGGGGGCACAGATACGCAGTATTTT
>TRBD1|TRBJ1-6|NA|TRBV10-2
CASSEVGGRNSPLHF
TGCGCCAGCAGTGAAGTAGGGGGCCGGAATTCACCCCTCCACTTT
>NA|TRBJ1-5|few|TRBV5-1
CASSLVGDQPQHF
TGCGCCAGCAGCTTGGTCGGGGATCAGCCCCAGCATTTT
>TRBD1|TRBJ2-7|NA|TRBV11-2
CASSLTDSGGEQYF
TGTGCCAGCAGCCTCACCGACTCAGGGGGCGAGCAGTACTTC
>TRBD1|TRBJ1-2|NA|TRBV2
CASSDGQGTWVNYGYTF
TGTGCCAGCAGTGACGGACAGGGGACCTGGGTTAACTATGGCTACACCTTC
>NA|TRBJ1-5|NA|TRBV11-2
CASSPRAGSNQPQHF
TGTGCCAGCAGCCCTCGGGCAGGGAGCAATCAGCCCCAGCATTTT
>NA|TRBJ1-2|NA|TRBV6-5
CASSRESTINRGYTF
TGTGCCAGCAGTCGGGAGTCCACGATTAATAGGGGCTACACCTTC
>NA|TRBJ2-7|NA|TRBV4-2
CASGRGSSYEQYF
TGTGCCAGCGGGAGGGGGAGCTCCTACGAGCAGTACTTC
>NA|TRBJ2-1|NA|TRBV28
CASSLSAAGLNNEQFF
TGTGCCAGCAGTTTATCCGCAGCCGGACTTAACAATGAGCAGTTCTTC
>NA|TRBJ2-7|once|TRBV30
CAWKRSLSSYEQYF
TGTGCCTGGAAGCGGAGTCTTTCCTCCTACGAGCAGTACTTC
>NA|TRBJ1-5|NA|TRBV19
CASSIAGVDSNQPQHF
TGTGCCAGTAGTATAGCGGGGGTTGATAGCAATCAGCCCCAGCATTTT
>TRBD2|TRBJ2-5|NA|TRBV4-1
CASSQVSAGASGLQETQYF
TGCGCCAGCAGCCAAGTGTCTGCCGGGGCTAGCGGGTTACAAGAGACCCAGTACTTC
>NA|TRBJ1-1|NA|TRBV7-6
CASSFRGITEAFF
TGTGCCAGCAGCTTCAGAGGGATCACTGAAGCTTTCTTT
>NA|TRBJ2-2|NA|TRBV7-6
CASSFFLGELFF
TGTGCCAGCAGCTTTTTCCTCGGGGAGCTGTTTTTT
>TRBD1|TRBJ2-1|NA|TRBV29-1
CSVVGGQGHDEQFF
TGCAGCGTGGTGGGGGGACAGGGGCACGATGAGCAGTTCTTC
>NA|TRBJ1-4|NA|TRBV27
CASRQGLANEKLFF
TGTGCCAGCAGGCAGGGGCTAGCTAATGAAAAACTGTTTTTT
>NA|TRBJ1-2|NA|TRBV14
CASSPTGTSLDGYTF
TGTGCCAGCAGCCCGACCGGGACTTCCTTGGATGGCTACACCTTC
>NA|TRBJ1-2|NA|TRBV9
CASSVDTSSYGYTF
TGTGCCAGCAGCGTAGATACAAGTTCCTATGGCTACACCTTC
>NA|TRBJ2-3|NA|TRBV2
CASSTLGGRGYF
TGTGCCAGCAGCACTCTGGGGGGTCGTGGGTATTTT
>TRBD1|TRBJ1-4|NA|TRBV5-1
CASSLPWTGENEKLFF
TGCGCCAGCAGCTTGCCTTGGACAGGGGAGAATGAAAAACTGTTTTTT
>NA|TRBJ1-4|NA|TRBV30
CAWSWEPNEKLFF
TGTGCCTGGAGTTGGGAGCCTAATGAAAAACTGTTTTTT
>NA|TRBJ1-3|NA|TRBV27
CASRPTGFSGNTIYF
TGTGCCAGCAGGCCCACAGGGTTCTCGGGAAACACCATATATTTT
>NA|TRBJ2-7|NA|TRBV6-6
CASSWGLGEQYF
TGTGCCAGCAGTTGGGGGCTCGGGGAGCAGTACTTC
>TRBD2|TRBJ2-3|NA|TRBV14
CASSRGLAGGGDTQYF
TGTGCCAGCAGCCGTGGACTAGCGGGGGGAGGAGATACGCAGTATTTT
>TRBD1|TRBJ1-2|NA|TRBV2
CASKDRGGGYTF
TGTGCCAGTAAGGACAGGGGCGGAGGCTACACCTTC
>NA|TRBJ1-6|NA|TRBV18
CASSPQGQDNSPLHF
TGTGCCAGCTCACCGCAGGGTCAGGATAATTCACCCCTCCACTTT